The clone carrying this T cell receptor beta chain was observed a handful of times. Its antigen remains unidentified. The time point: persistent/refractory GD, antithyroid drugs over 5 years with positive TRAb. After RNA was extracted from PBMCs, the TCR library was made from it. All patients originated from an endocrinology department located in Xi'an, China. The data originate from a study of regulatory T cells in long-lasting Graves disease. General study findings and limits: Persistent cases favored TRBV28, TRBJ1-2 and TRBJ2-5.

The CDR3 sequence is 14 residues long. The V and J ends lost 3 bases and 6 bases respectively, with 12 bases between them. Per the germline V gene, CDR1 is SGHRS and CDR2 is YFSETQ. Libraries of TCR beta came from iRepertoire HTBI primers plus Arm-PCR of CDR3 regions. TCRdb used MiXCR to reprocess the multiplex PCR reads, holding one entry per CDR3 protein. Among 310,000 or so distinct CDR3 sequences listed, about 18% were seen once. This TCR was sampled from a female donor with Graves disease. The sequenced sample was peripheral blood mononuclear cells (PBMCs), obtained when the disease was refractory, from a patient treated with antithyroid drugs. This rearrangement joins TRBV5-1 to TRBJ2-2; tentatively, D is TRBD1 or TRBD2 (6 bases each). CDR3 in DNA: TGCGCCAGCAGCTCACACGGGGGCCCCGGGGAGCTGTTTTTT. This gives the protein CASSSHGGPGELFF.